This TCR beta chain was sequenced during a study of OX40 agonist ivuxolimab in advanced cancers. Study-wide background: Partial response was recorded in three patients: one hepatocellular carcinoma and two cutaneous melanoma cases.

This CDR3 comprises 16 residues. Germline V gives CDR1 MNHEY, CDR2 SVGAGI. Deletions cut 4 bases from V and 0 bases from J, with 15 bases between. TCRdb keeps only in-frame clones here, not all; method: immunoSEQ multiplex PCR. In the table there are around 22,000 clones, approximately 85% of which are singletons. The receptor was isolated from an adult with an advanced solid tumor such as melanoma, head and neck, liver or kidney cancer. The chain combines TRBV6-5 with TRBJ1-2; D gene ambiguous. The sample was CD4+ or CD8+ T cells sorted from blood, taken in a trial of the OX40 agonist ivuxolimab. DNA of the CDR3: TGTGCCAGCAGTTTATCGCCGTCAACCTCTAACTATGGCTACACCTTC. Translation gives CASSLSPSTSNYGYTF.